By share, the clone carrying this T cell receptor beta chain counts as medium-sized (0.01 to 0.1%). Its cognate antigen is unknown. This sample was taken from a study of T and B cells in COVID-19 patients. Notes on the study in general: In COVID-19 patients, T cell receptor beta variable and joining gene use was reportedly strongly skewed. Symptomatic-phase blood samples from mildly ill patients and early samples from severe cases were scarce.

Blood genomic DNA input for TRB amplification was roughly 250-550 ng. BIOMED2 TRB-A/B primer pools were used in multiplex TRB PCR. TCRdb processed the multiplex PCR reads anew with MiXCR; each CDR3 protein has one entry. The sample carries fewer than 15,000 distinct CDR3 sequences, more than 25% recorded once. Germline V CDR1 and CDR2: LNHDA, SQIVND (reference sequence). Trimming took off 4 bases at V and 0 bases at J, with 16 bases between the two ends. The CDR3 sequence is 16 residues long. This chain uses TRBV19 with TRBJ2-7; perhaps D is TRBD1 or TRBD2 (5 bases each). The sequence derives from a human donor who had recovered from COVID-19. Sequencing was done on a sample of blood. The CDR3 is CASSTGTEQSSYEQYF. CDR3 coding DNA: TGTGCCAGTAGTACCGGGACGGAACAAAGCTCCTACGAGCAGTACTTC.